These 13 T cell receptor beta chains were all obtained from the same sample, sequenced in a study of T cells in narcolepsy. The data were produced by immunoSEQ multiplex PCR, yet TCRdb's version contains in-frame clones alone and is incomplete. Seen here are 25,000 to 35,000 clones, roughly 80% observed once, and the top ten hold under 0.8%. The sequenced sample consisted of memory (CD45RA-) CD4+ T cells from blood. Every receptor here comes from a human donor in good health.

CDR3 residues: CASSLRGETGNTIYF. The DNA of the CDR3 is TGTGCCAGCAGCTTACGGGGGGAAACAGGAAACACCATATATTTT. The gene calls are TRBV13 and TRBJ1-3, with a weak D call TRBD1 (5 bases). Looked up from germline, CDR1 is PRHDT and CDR2 is FYEKMQ (reference sequence). With 2 bases removed from V and 4 bases from J, the gap between germline ends came to 12 bases. This CDR3 region has 15 residues.

V gene TRBV11-3 combines with J gene TRBJ2-1, with a weak D call TRBD1 (5 bases). The length of the CDR3 is 13 residues. From germline, CDR1 is SGHNT and CDR2 YENEEA. Trimming stripped 2 bases from V and 4 bases from J, with 6 bases between. CDR3 in amino acids: CASSLQGYNEQFF. The DNA of the CDR3 is TGTGCCAGCAGCTTACAGGGTTACAATGAGCAGTTCTTC. Full variable domain (missing parts from reference TRBV11-3 and TRBJ2-1): EAGVVQSPRYKIIEKKQPVAFWCNPISGHNTLYWYLQNLGQGPELLIRYENEEAVDDSQLPKDRFSAERLKGVDSTLKIQPAELGDSAVYLCASSLQGYNEQFFGPGTRLTVL.

This clone has just a few counts. The rearrangement joins TRBV20-1 to TRBJ2-1; D remains ambiguous. This CDR3 spans 11 amino acids. V lost 1 base, J lost 9 bases, and 7 bases lay in between. The germline V gene encodes CDR1 DFQATT and CDR2 SNEGSKA (reference sequence). CDR3 bases: TGCAGTGCTAGAGTAGGTCTTGAGCAGTTCTTC. This encodes CSARVGLEQFF.

The genes are TRBV6-5 and TRBJ1-2; D not resolved. The CDR3 length is 13 residues. The V gene lost 7 bases and the J gene lost 4 bases, with 13 bases spanning the gap. CDR1 is MNHEY and CDR2 is SVGAGI in the germline V gene. For the CDR3, the DNA is TGTGCCAGCACCCTGGACGGAACCTATGGCTACACCTTC. Its protein product is CASTLDGTYGYTF.

The chain combines TRBV7-2 with TRBJ2-7; a possible D gene is TRBD1 (7 bases). The CDR3 runs 14 residues. V was trimmed by 5 bases and J by 2 bases, leaving 13 bases between them. Looked up from germline, CDR1 is SGHTA and CDR2 is FQGNSA. For the CDR3, the DNA is TGTGCCAGCAGCCTAAGCAGGGGGGCCTACGAGCAGTACTTC. It yields the protein CASSLSRGAYEQYF.

With respect to this clone: Sequence at one end of the junction differs from germline and may be a read error. The chain is built from TRBV7-2 and TRBJ1-3; possibly TRBD1 for D (5 bases). The CDR3 is 17 amino acids. Germline lookup yields CDR1 SGHTA and CDR2 FQGNSA. CDR3 loop: CASSPLPGTHSGDTIYF. Here the CDR3 DNA reads TGTGCCAGCAGCCCCCTCCCAGGGACGCACTCTGGAGACACCATATATTTT.

This chain connects TRBV19 to TRBJ1-6; 9 bases are a match to TRBD1. The trim removed 8 bases at V and 7 bases at J, leaving 12 bases unmatched. The CDR3 is 16 residues long. Looked up from germline, CDR1 is LNHDA and CDR2 is SQIVND (reference sequence). This chain's CDR3 is CASALRGTGQNSPLHF. CDR3 in DNA: TGTGCCAGTGCCCTAAGGGGGACAGGGCAAAATTCACCCCTCCACTTT.

This clone was seen only once. The genes are TRBV5-6 and TRBJ1-5; the D gene is possibly TRBD1 (5 bases). This CDR3 region has 18 residues. V lost 0 bases, J lost 0 bases, and 16 bases lay in between. Germline V gene lookup returns CDR1 SGHDT and CDR2 YYEEEE. The CDR3 region is CASSLATGSINSNQPQHF. The CDR3 DNA sequence: TGTGCCAGCAGCTTGGCCACAGGTTCCATCAATAGCAATCAGCCCCAGCATTTT. The full variable domain, rest sourced from reference TRBV5-6 and TRBJ1-5, is DAGVTQSPTHLIKTRGQQVTLRCSPKSGHDTVSWYQQALGQGPQFIFQYYEEEERQRGNFPDRFSGHQFPNYSSELNVNALLLGDSALYLCASSLATGSINSNQPQHFGDGTRLSIL.

The genes are TRBV7-8 and TRBJ2-7; D may be TRBD2 (5 bases). CDR1 and CDR2 from the germline V gene are SGHVS and FQNEAQ. The CDR3 has 17 amino acids. V gave up 1 base and J gave up 0 bases, with 16 bases separating them. This CDR3 reads CASSLGTYQKTSYEQYF. The CDR3 region has the DNA TGTGCCAGCAGCTTAGGGACTTACCAGAAGACCTCCTACGAGCAGTACTTC. The full variable domain, rest sourced from reference TRBV7-8 and TRBJ2-7, is GAGVSQSPRYKVAKRGQDVALRCDPISGHVSLFWYQQALGQGPEFLTYFQNEAQLDKSGLPSDRFFAERPEGSVSTLKIQRTQQEDSAVYLCASSLGTYQKTSYEQYFGPGTRLTVT.

The chain couples TRBV10-3 to TRBJ2-3, with 7 bases matching TRBD1. The CDR3 consists of 21 residues. V lost 0 bases, J lost 3 bases, and 21 bases stayed unmatched. Germline loops: CDR1 ENHRY, CDR2 SYGVKD. In nucleotides, the CDR3 is TGTGCCATCAGTGAGTCGACCGGACAGGTAGCTATAAGGCATGGGACAGATACGCAGTATTTT. Translated: CAISESTGQVAIRHGTDTQYF.

This clone was seen a handful of times. The gene calls are TRBV7-9 and TRBJ1-1; D is possibly TRBD1 (5 bases). CDR1 is SEHNR, CDR2 FQNEAQ, per germline (reference sequence). This CDR3 is built from 17 residues. Deletions cut 8 bases from V and 0 bases from J, with 22 bases between. The CDR3 region is CASYTFPGTSMNTEAFF. In nucleotides, the CDR3 is TGTGCCAGCTATACTTTTCCGGGGACCTCAATGAACACTGAAGCTTTCTTT.

The chain is built from TRBV9 and TRBJ1-1, with 7 bases lining up with TRBD1. With V trimmed by 0 bases and J by 1 base, 6 bases remained unmatched. CDR3 size: 16 residues. Looked up from germline, CDR1 is SGDLS and CDR2 is YYNGEE. CDR3 loop: CASSVGPGQWNTEAFF. Written as DNA, the CDR3 is TGTGCCAGCAGCGTAGGCCCGGGACAGTGGAACACTGAAGCTTTCTTT.

The chain uses TRBV5-1 and TRBJ1-1; 8 nucleotides agree with TRBD1. V shed 4 bases and J 5 bases; nucleotides not matched to a gene: 7. This CDR3 is built from 14 residues. Per the germline V gene, CDR1 is SGHRS and CDR2 is YFSETQ. In DNA form, the CDR3 reads TGCGCCAGCAGCGCAGGGGGCCGTCGGACTGAAGCTTTCTTT. It encodes CASSAGGRRTEAFF.